The rows below give T cell receptor beta chains drawn from one sample of a study of shared clonotypes between healthy human individuals. Clones were sequenced by immunoSEQ multiplex PCR, and TCRdb holds only the in-frame ones, with some missing. The sample lists fewer than 700,000 clones, roughly 79% occurring once. Source material: PBMCs. The source is a woman aged 40 to 50 in good health. Some clones in this sample may be carry-over from other donors' samples. Both conserved end residues are part of each CDR3. A D gene is named only where the DNA matches it firmly. Clone size is not always given. Where it is, it says once, few, many or a class for expanded clones.

size: NA; D: NA; V: TRBV2; J: TRBJ2-5; CDR3: CASTLNGRETQYF; DNA: TGTGCCAGCACCCTTAACGGGAGAGAGACCCAGTACTTC
size: many; D: TRBD2; V: TRBV9; J: TRBJ2-2; CDR3: CASSVATSKKLFF; DNA: TGTGCCAGCAGCGTAGCGACTAGCAAGAAGCTGTTTTTT
size: NA; D: NA; V: TRBV13; J: TRBJ1-1; CDR3: CASSLFRRRTEAFF; DNA: TGTGCCAGCAGCTTATTCAGAAGAAGAACTGAAGCTTTCTTT
size: NA; D: NA; V: TRBV4-1; J: TRBJ2-3; CDR3: CASSPNLGHRPLDTDTQYF; DNA: TGCGCCAGCAGCCCCAATTTGGGGCACAGGCCCTTAGACACAGATACGCAGTATTTT
size: few; D: NA; V: TRBV5-1; J: TRBJ2-5; CDR3: CASSLALDLPGDQYF; DNA: TGCGCCAGCAGCTTGGCCCTGGACTTACCTGGGGACCAGTACTTC
size: NA; D: TRBD2; V: TRBV6-4; J: TRBJ2-3; CDR3: CASSESGSPTDTQYF; DNA: TGTGCCAGCAGTGAAAGCGGGAGTCCCACAGATACGCAGTATTTT
size: NA; D: NA; V: TRBV9; J: TRBJ1-2; CDR3: CASSVEEDYGYTF; DNA: TGTGCCAGCAGCGTAGAGGAAGACTATGGCTACACCTTC
size: NA; D: NA; V: TRBV28; J: TRBJ1-4; CDR3: CATRTGDEKLFF; DNA: TGTGCCACCCGCACGGGAGATGAAAAACTGTTTTTT
size: NA; D: NA; V: TRBV2; J: TRBJ2-5; CDR3: CASSEIAQETQYF; DNA: TGTGCCAGCAGTGAAATAGCGCAAGAGACCCAGTACTTC
size: NA; D: NA; V: TRBV28; J: TRBJ2-4; CDR3: CASRDSLAKNIQYF; DNA: TGTGCCAGCAGGGACAGCCTAGCCAAAAACATTCAGTACTTC
size: NA; D: NA; V: TRBV30; J: TRBJ1-1; CDR3: CAWSANRVNTEAFF; DNA: TGTGCCTGGAGTGCCAACAGGGTGAACACTGAAGCTTTCTTT
size: NA; D: NA; V: TRBV2; J: TRBJ2-2; CDR3: CGSRWTGELFF; DNA: TGTGGCAGTCGCTGGACCGGGGAGCTGTTTTTT
size: once; D: TRBD1; V: TRBV5-1; J: TRBJ2-7; CDR3: CASSLARGPPSYEQYF; DNA: TGCGCCAGCAGCTTGGCAAGGGGGCCACCCTCCTACGAGCAGTACTTC
size: NA; D: NA; V: TRBV21-1; J: TRBJ2-1; CDR3: CASSSKGSGLAGGDEQFF; DNA: TGTGCCAGCAGCTCAAAGGGCTCGGGACTAGCGGGAGGCGATGAGCAGTTCTTC
size: NA; D: TRBD2; V: TRBV5-4; J: TRBJ2-2; CDR3: CASSLDPGGNTGELFF; DNA: TGTGCCAGCAGCTTGGACCCGGGGGGGAACACCGGGGAGCTGTTTTTT
size: NA; D: NA; V: TRBV30; J: TRBJ2-1; CDR3: CAWTDIRKYNEQFF; DNA: TGTGCCTGGACAGATATCAGAAAATACAATGAGCAGTTCTTC
size: few; D: NA; V: TRBV10-2; J: TRBJ1-1; CDR3: CASSGSRSGTNTEAFF; DNA: TGCGCCAGCAGTGGGTCGCGGTCTGGGACGAACACTGAAGCTTTCTTT
size: NA; D: NA; V: TRBV23-1; J: TRBJ1-1; CDR3: CASSQRTANTEAFF; DNA: TGCGCCAGCAGTCAGCGGACGGCGAACACTGAAGCTTTCTTT
size: NA; D: TRBD1; V: TRBV7-2; J: TRBJ2-7; CDR3: CASSWWTGTYEQYF; DNA: TGTGCCAGCAGCTGGTGGACAGGAACCTACGAGCAGTATTTC
size: NA; D: TRBD2; V: TRBV7-2; J: TRBJ2-7; CDR3: CASSLRSSGTLGYF; DNA: TGTGCCAGCAGCTTAAGGTCTAGCGGGACCTTGGGGTACTTC
size: NA; D: TRBD2; V: TRBV4-2; J: TRBJ2-3; CDR3: CASSQGLADPTDTQYF; DNA: TGTGCCAGCAGCCAAGGACTAGCCGATCCCACAGATACGCAGTATTTT
size: NA; D: NA; V: TRBV19; J: TRBJ1-1; CDR3: CASKSLNTEAFF; DNA: TGTGCCAGTAAATCCCTGAACACTGAAGCTTTCTTT
size: once; D: NA; V: TRBV9; J: TRBJ2-5; CDR3: CASSVRAWETQYF; DNA: TGTGCCAGCAGCGTACGAGCGTGGGAGACCCAGTACTTC
size: NA; D: NA; V: TRBV19; J: TRBJ1-1; CDR3: CASSIDDNEAFF; DNA: TGTGCCAGTAGTATTGACGACAATGAAGCTTTCTTT
size: NA; D: NA; V: TRBV9; J: TRBJ1-2; CDR3: CASSVDRKGGGYGYTF; DNA: TGTGCCAGCAGCGTAGATAGAAAGGGGGGTGGCTATGGCTACACCTTC
size: NA; D: NA; V: TRBV7-8; J: TRBJ2-7; CDR3: CASSLAGPSYEQYF; DNA: TGTGCCAGCAGCTTGGCGGGACCCTCCTACGAGCAGTACTTC
size: many; D: NA; V: TRBV30; J: TRBJ1-6; CDR3: CAWLQGSYNSPLHF; DNA: TGTGCCTGGCTACAGGGATCCTATAATTCACCCCTCCACTTT
size: few; D: TRBD1; V: TRBV5-1; J: TRBJ1-4; CDR3: CASSFDRGTDEKLFF; DNA: TGCGCCAGCAGCTTCGACAGGGGGACCGATGAAAAACTGTTTTTT
size: NA; D: NA; V: TRBV5-1; J: TRBJ2-2; CDR3: CASNPEGANTGELFF; DNA: TGCGCCAGCAACCCTGAGGGCGCGAACACCGGGGAGCTGTTTTTT
size: NA; D: NA; V: TRBV7-9; J: TRBJ1-1; CDR3: CASSLTSESAFF; DNA: TGTGCCAGCAGCTTAACGTCAGAATCGGCTTTCTTT
size: NA; D: TRBD1; V: TRBV4-3; J: TRBJ1-5; CDR3: CASSPTPLTGQDQPQHF; DNA: TGCGCCAGCAGCCCAACCCCCCTGACAGGGCAGGATCAGCCCCAGCATTTT
size: NA; D: NA; V: TRBV28; J: TRBJ1-1; CDR3: CASSLIDPNTEAFF; DNA: TGTGCCAGCAGTTTAATAGACCCGAACACTGAAGCTTTCTTT
size: NA; D: NA; V: TRBV19; J: TRBJ2-7; CDR3: CASSRQTSSYEQYF; DNA: TGTGCCAGTAGCCGACAGACGAGCTCCTACGAGCAGTACTTC
size: NA; D: NA; V: TRBV5-4; J: TRBJ2-3; CDR3: CASSLTGPYTDTQYF; DNA: TGTGCCAGCAGCTTGACAGGGCCCTACACAGATACGCAGTATTTT
size: NA; D: NA; V: TRBV5-4; J: TRBJ2-2; CDR3: CASSLYTNTGELFF; DNA: TGTGCCAGTAGCTTGTACACGAACACCGGGGAGCTGTTTTTT
size: NA; D: NA; V: TRBV18; J: TRBJ1-2; CDR3: CASSPQIPRDLRIHGYTF; DNA: TGTGCCAGCTCACCGCAGATTCCCCGGGACCTTAGGATCCATGGCTACACCTTC
size: NA; D: NA; V: TRBV6-4; J: TRBJ2-3; CDR3: CASSEEVWTDTQYF; DNA: TGTGCCAGCAGTGAAGAGGTATGGACAGATACGCAGTATTTT
size: once; D: NA; V: TRBV2; J: TRBJ1-1; CDR3: CASSLNLVTVFAEAFF; DNA: TGTGCCAGCAGTCTCAATCTCGTGACAGTGTTCGCTGAAGCTTTCTTT